This T cell receptor beta chain was sequenced for a study of blood T cell repertoires in COVID-19. TCRdb's copy holds only in-frame clones and misses some; the assay was immunoSEQ multiplex PCR. The sample yields 150,000 to 200,000 clones, 80% to 90% seen once. Germline CDR1 and CDR2: MGHRA and YSYEKL. V gave up 1 base and J gave up 2 bases, with 9 bases separating them. This CDR3 comprises 14 residues. Sequences were obtained from PBMCs or T cells enriched from blood (not recorded which). The source is a young woman who had recovered from COVID-19. The V call is TRBV4-1, the J call TRBJ2-7; possibly TRBD2 for D (5 bases). The DNA of the CDR3 is TGCGCCAGCAGCCAAGCCGCGGGTCCCTACGAGCAGTACTTC. It translates to CASSQAAGPYEQYF.